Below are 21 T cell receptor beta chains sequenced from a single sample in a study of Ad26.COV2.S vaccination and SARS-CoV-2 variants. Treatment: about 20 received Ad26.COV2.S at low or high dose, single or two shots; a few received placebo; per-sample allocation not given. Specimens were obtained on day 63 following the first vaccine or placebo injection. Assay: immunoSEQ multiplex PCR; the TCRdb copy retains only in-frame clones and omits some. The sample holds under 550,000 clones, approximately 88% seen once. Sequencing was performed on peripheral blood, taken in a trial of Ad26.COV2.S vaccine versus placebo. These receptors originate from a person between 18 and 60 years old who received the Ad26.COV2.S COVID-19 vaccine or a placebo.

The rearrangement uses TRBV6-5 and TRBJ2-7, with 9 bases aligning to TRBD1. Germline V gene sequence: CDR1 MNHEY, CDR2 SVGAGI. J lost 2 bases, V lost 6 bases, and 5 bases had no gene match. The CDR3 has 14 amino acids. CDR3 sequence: CASSLGQGPYEQYF. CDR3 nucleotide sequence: TGTGCCAGCAGCTTGGGACAGGGCCCCTACGAGCAGTACTTC.

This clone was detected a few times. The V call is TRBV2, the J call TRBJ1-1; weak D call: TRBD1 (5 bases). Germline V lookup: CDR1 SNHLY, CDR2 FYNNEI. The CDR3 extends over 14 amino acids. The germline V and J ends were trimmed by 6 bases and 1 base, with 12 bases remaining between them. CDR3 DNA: TGTGCCAGCAGCCCTCTGGGGCAGAACACTGAAGCTTTCTTT. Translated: CASSPLGQNTEAFF.

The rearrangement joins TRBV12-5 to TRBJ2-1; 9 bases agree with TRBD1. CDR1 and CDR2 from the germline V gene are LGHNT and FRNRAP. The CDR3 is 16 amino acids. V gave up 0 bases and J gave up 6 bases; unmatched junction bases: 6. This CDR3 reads CASGLVTGGHSNEQFF. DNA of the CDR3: TGTGCTAGTGGTTTGGTGACAGGGGGACACAGCAATGAGCAGTTCTTC.

The DNA of the CDR3 is TGTGCCAGCAGCGTAGGGGTAGCGGACTTCACAGATACGCAGTATTTT. Translating gives CASSVGVADFTDTQYF. The chain links TRBV9 to TRBJ2-3, with D possibly TRBD2 on 6 matching bases. CDR1 and CDR2 (germline): SGDLS, YYNGEE. This CDR3 spans 16 amino acids. Trimming pared 0 bases from V and 2 bases from J, leaving 13 bases between.

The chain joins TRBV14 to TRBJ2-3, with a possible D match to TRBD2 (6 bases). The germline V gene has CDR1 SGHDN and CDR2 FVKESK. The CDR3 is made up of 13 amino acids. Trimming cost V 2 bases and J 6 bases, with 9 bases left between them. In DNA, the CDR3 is TGTGCCAGCAGCCAATCTAGCGCCGATACGCAGTATTTT. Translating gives CASSQSSADTQYF.

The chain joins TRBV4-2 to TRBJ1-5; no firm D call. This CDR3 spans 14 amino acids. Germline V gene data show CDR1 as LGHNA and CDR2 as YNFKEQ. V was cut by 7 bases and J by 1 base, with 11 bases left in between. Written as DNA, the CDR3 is TGTGCCAGCACCCCGACCATCAGCAATCAGCCCCAGCATTTT. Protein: CASTPTISNQPQHF.

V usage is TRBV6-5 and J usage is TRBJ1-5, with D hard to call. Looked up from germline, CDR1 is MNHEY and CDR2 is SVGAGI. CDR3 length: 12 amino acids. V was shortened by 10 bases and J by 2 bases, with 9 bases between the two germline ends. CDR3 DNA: TGTGCCACCTCGGAAGGCAATCAGCCCCAGCATTTT. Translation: CATSEGNQPQHF.

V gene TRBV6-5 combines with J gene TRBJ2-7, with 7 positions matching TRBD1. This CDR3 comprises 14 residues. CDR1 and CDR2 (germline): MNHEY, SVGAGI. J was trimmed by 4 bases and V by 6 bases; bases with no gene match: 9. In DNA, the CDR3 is TGTGCCAGCAGAGAGACAGGGCTAACGTACGAGCAGTACTTC. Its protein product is CASRETGLTYEQYF.

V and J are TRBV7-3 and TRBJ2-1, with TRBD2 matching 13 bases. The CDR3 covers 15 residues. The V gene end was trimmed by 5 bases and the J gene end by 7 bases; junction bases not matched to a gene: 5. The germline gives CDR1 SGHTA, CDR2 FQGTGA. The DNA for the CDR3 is TGTGCCAGCAGCACGGGACTAGCGGGGTATAATGAGCAGTTCTTC. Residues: CASSTGLAGYNEQFF. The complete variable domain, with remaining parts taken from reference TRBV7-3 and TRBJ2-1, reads GAGVSQTPSNKVTEKGKYVELRCDPISGHTALYWYRQSLGQGPEFLIYFQGTGAADDSGLPNDRFFAVRPEGSVSTLKIQRTERGDSAVYLCASSTGLAGYNEQFFGPGTRLTVL.

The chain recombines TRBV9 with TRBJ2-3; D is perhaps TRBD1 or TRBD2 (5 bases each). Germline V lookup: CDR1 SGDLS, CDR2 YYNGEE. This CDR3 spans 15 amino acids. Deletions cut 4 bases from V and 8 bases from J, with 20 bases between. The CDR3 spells CASSSGPLDSRTQYF. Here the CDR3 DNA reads TGTGCCAGCAGCTCGGGACCGCTTGATTCCCGTACGCAGTATTTT. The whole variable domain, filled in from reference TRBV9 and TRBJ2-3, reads DSGVTQTPKHLITATGQRVTLRCSPRSGDLSVYWYQQSLDQGLQFLIQYYNGEERAKGNILERFSAQQFPDLHSELNLSSLELGDSALYFCASSSGPLDSRTQYFGPGTRLTVL.

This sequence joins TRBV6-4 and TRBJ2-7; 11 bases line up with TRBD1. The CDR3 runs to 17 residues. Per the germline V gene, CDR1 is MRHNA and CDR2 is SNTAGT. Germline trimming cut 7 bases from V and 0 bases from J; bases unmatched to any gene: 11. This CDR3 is CASNNRTGGVSSYEQYF. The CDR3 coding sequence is TGTGCCAGCAACAACCGGACAGGGGGCGTCAGCTCCTACGAGCAGTACTTC.

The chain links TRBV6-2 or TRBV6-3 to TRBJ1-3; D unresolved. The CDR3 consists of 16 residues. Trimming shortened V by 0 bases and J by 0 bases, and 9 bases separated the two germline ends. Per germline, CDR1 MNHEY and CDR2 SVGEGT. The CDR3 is CASSYSMPNSGNTIYF. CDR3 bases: TGTGCCAGCAGTTACTCGATGCCCAACTCTGGAAACACCATATATTTT.

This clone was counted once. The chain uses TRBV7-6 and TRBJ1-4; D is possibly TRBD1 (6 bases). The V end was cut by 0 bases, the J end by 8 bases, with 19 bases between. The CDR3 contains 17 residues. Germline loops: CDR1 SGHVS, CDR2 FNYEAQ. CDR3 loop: CASSLAGGGTSGEKLFF. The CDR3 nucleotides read TGTGCCAGCAGCTTAGCAGGAGGGGGGACGTCAGGGGAAAAACTGTTTTTT.

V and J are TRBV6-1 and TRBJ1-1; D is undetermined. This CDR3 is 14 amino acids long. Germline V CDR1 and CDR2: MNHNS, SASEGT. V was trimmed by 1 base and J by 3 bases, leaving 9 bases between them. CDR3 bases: TGTGCCAGCAGTGAAGGTGGGGAACACACTGAAGCTTTCTTT. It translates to CASSEGGEHTEAFF.

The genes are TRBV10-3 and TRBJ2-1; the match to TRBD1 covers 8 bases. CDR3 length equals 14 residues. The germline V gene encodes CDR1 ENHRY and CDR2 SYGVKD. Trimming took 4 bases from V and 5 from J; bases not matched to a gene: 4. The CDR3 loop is CAISGRGLNNEQFF. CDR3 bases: TGTGCCATCAGTGGCAGGGGGCTGAACAATGAGCAGTTCTTC.

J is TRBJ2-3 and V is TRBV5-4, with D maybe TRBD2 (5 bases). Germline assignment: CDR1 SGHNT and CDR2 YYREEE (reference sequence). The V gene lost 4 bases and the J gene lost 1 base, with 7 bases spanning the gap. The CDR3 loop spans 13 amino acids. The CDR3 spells CASSPGGTDTQYF. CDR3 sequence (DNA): TGTGCCAGCAGCCCCGGGGGCACAGATACGCAGTATTTT.

The chain's CDR3 is CASSYRVLNTEAFF. The CDR3 DNA reads as TGTGCCAGCAGTTACCGGGTTTTGAACACTGAAGCTTTCTTT. This sequence joins TRBV6-5 and TRBJ1-1, with D hard to call. V was pared by 2 bases and J by 0 bases, with 7 bases between. This CDR3 comprises 14 residues. CDR1 is MNHEY, CDR2 SVGAGI, per germline.

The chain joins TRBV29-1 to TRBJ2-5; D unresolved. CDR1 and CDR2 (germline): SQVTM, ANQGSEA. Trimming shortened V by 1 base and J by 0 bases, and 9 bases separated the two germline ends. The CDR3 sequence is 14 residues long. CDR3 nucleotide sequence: TGCAGCGTTGAAGGGGGTCCAAACCAAGAGACCCAGTACTTC. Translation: CSVEGGPNQETQYF.

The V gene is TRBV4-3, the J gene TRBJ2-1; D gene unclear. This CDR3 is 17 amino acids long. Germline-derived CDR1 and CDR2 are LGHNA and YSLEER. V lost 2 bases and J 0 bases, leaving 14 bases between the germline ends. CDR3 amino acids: CASSQRSQPSSYNEQFF. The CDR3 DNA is TGCGCCAGCAGCCAACGGTCACAGCCGTCCTCCTACAATGAGCAGTTCTTC.

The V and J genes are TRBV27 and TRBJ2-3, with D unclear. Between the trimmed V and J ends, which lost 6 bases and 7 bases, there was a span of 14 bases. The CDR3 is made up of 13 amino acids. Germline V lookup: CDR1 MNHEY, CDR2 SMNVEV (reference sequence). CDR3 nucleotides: TGTGCCAGCAGGTCCGGGCCGGTGTATACGCAGTATTTT. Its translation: CASRSGPVYTQYF.

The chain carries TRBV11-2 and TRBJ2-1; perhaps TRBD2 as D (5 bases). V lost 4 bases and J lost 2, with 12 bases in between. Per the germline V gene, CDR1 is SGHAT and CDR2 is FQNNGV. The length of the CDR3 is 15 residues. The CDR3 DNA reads TGTGCCAGCAGCTCCCTAGGAGCGGCCTACAATGAGCAGTTCTTC. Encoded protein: CASSSLGAAYNEQFF.